One and the same sample provided the 2 T cell receptor beta chains below, sequenced in a study of glioma-infiltrating T cells after dendritic cell vaccination. The assay was immunoSEQ multiplex PCR, and TCRdb's table has in-frame clones only and misses some. The sample yields roughly 96,000 clones, approximately 80% seen once. The starting material was blood, obtained before dendritic cell vaccination. These receptors were taken from a human donor with glioblastoma.

This chain links TRBV27 with TRBJ2-7; 9 bases fit TRBD2. Germline-derived CDR1 and CDR2 are MNHEY and SMNVEV (reference sequence). V shed 5 bases and J 3 bases; nucleotides not matched to a gene: 8. CDR3 length: 15 amino acids. This CDR3 is CASSPPGLAFYEQYF. The CDR3 nucleotides read TGTGCCAGCAGTCCCCCGGGACTAGCCTTCTACGAGCAGTACTTC.

The chain employs TRBV18 and TRBJ1-2, with TRBD1 as a possible D gene (6 bases). The CDR3 sequence is 12 residues long. The V gene's germline CDR1 is KGHSH and CDR2 LQKENI. The V end lost 4 bases, the J end lost 8 bases, and 11 bases lay between the germline ends. CDR3 in amino acids: CASSLGQRGYTF. The CDR3 coding sequence is TGTGCCAGCTCACTCGGACAGAGGGGCTACACCTTC.